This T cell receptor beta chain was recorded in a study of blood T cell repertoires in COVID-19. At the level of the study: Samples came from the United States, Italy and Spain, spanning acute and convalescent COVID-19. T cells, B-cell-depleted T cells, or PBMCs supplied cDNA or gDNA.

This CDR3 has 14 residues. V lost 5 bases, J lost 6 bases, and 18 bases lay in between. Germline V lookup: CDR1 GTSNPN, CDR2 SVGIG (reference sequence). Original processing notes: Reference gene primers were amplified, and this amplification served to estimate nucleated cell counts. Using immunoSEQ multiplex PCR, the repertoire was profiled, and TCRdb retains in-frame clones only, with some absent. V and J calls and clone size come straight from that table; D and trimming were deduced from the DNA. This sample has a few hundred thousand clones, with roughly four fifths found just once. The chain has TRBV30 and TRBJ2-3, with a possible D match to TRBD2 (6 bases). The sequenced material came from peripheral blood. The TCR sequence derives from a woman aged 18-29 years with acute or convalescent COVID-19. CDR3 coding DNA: TGTGCCTGGCGGTTCGGGGGTGGGGGGGATACGCAGTATTTT. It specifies CAWRFGGGGDTQYF.